One sample yielded the 8 T cell receptor beta chains listed below, sequenced in a study of blood T cell repertoires in COVID-19. Generated by immunoSEQ multiplex PCR, the TCRdb table keeps only in-frame clones and is missing some. The data contain roughly 170,000 clones, 88% of them singletons. Sequencing input: peripheral blood. The receptors were sampled from a man between 60 and 70 years old with acute or convalescent COVID-19.

The chain has TRBV4-1 and TRBJ1-2, with unresolved D. V was shortened by 4 bases and J by 5 bases, with 23 bases between the two germline ends. This CDR3 is 17 amino acids long. Germline V gene sequence: CDR1 MGHRA, CDR2 YSYEKL. Here the CDR3 reads CASSLPPGQQYLYGYTF. The CDR3 DNA follows: TGCGCCAGCAGCCTTCCGCCCGGCCAACAGTACCTATATGGCTACACCTTC.

The J gene is TRBJ2-3, the V gene TRBV3-1 (or the pseudogene TRBV3-2); 12 bases align to TRBD2. Unmatched junction bases numbered 28, after V lost 0 bases and J lost 6 bases. This CDR3 region has 24 residues. CDR1 is LGHDT, CDR2 YNNKEL, per germline (reference sequence). The DNA for the CDR3 is TGTGCCAGCAGCCAAGATAGAATCGCGTCCGGCCTAGCGGGAGGGTGGGAGGAAAAGGATACGCAGTATTTT. Protein sequence: CASSQDRIASGLAGGWEEKDTQYF.

The rearrangement links TRBV4-1 to TRBJ1-1; D may be TRBD1 (6 bases). This CDR3 comprises 13 residues. CDR1 MGHRA and CDR2 YSYEKL come from the germline V gene. The germline V and J ends were trimmed by 1 base and 8 bases, with 11 bases remaining between them. CDR3 coding DNA: TGCGCCAGCAGCCAAGCAAGGACAGAAGAAGCTTTCTTT. It is translated as CASSQARTEEAFF.

The chain is built from TRBV4-2 and TRBJ2-2; the D gene is possibly TRBD2 (6 bases). V lost 3 bases and J lost 7, with 15 bases in between. Germline V gene lookup returns CDR1 LGHNA and CDR2 YNFKEQ. This CDR3 has 15 amino acids. CDR3 loop: CASSQGRLEGGELFF. CDR3 nucleotide sequence: TGTGCCAGCAGCCAGGGTAGACTAGAGGGCGGGGAGCTGTTTTTT.

The rearrangement joins TRBV29-1 to TRBJ2-7; TRBD1 matches at 8 bases. Per germline, CDR1 SQVTM and CDR2 ANQGSEA. The CDR3 spans 13 residues. Trimming removed 6 bases from V and 4 bases from J; junction bases left unmatched: 8. The chain's CDR3 is CSVGPDREYEQYF. In nucleotides, the CDR3 is TGCAGCGTGGGACCGGACAGGGAATACGAGCAGTACTTC.

This sequence joins TRBV18 and TRBJ1-4; maybe TRBD1 (5 bases). The V gene lost 6 bases and the J gene lost 8 bases, with 16 bases spanning the gap. Per the germline V gene, CDR1 is KGHSH and CDR2 is LQKENI. The CDR3 runs to 14 residues. The CDR3 sequence is CASSAGRGREKLFF. For the CDR3, the DNA is TGTGCCAGCTCCGCGGGAAGGGGCCGGGAAAAACTGTTTTTT.

The V gene is TRBV18, the J gene TRBJ1-3, with unresolved D. V lost 3 bases, J lost 1 base, and 13 bases lay in between. This CDR3 has 16 amino acids. CDR1 is KGHSH, CDR2 LQKENI, per germline. The CDR3 reads CASSPLRLESGNTIYF. The DNA for the CDR3 is TGTGCCAGCTCACCTTTGCGGTTAGAGTCTGGAAACACCATATATTTT.

This chain uses TRBV30 with TRBJ2-2, with D possibly matching TRBD1 (6 bases). The CDR3 contains 13 residues. Trimming left V 0 bases short and J 8 bases short, with 10 bases between. Germline CDR1 GTSNPN, CDR2 SVGIG (reference sequence). The CDR3 DNA follows: TGTGCCTGGAGTGTCTACAGGGTAGGGGAGCTGTTTTTT. Residues: CAWSVYRVGELFF.